This T cell receptor (beta chain) derives from a study of graft-versus-host responses after intestinal transplantation. In the study overall: For around 3 years after anti-thymocyte globulin induction, all recipients took tacrolimus and steroids. Notes on the study in general: The marrow of recipients harbored GvH clones, and ileum or blood showed some of them first. Graft-versus-host to host-versus-graft clonal ratios in allografts were high in patients with graft-donor T cell macrochimerism.

The V gene's germline CDR1 is MGHRA and CDR2 YSYEKL. The CDR3 is made up of 14 amino acids. In regard to this clone: Its specificity is unknown.

Profiling relied on immunoSEQ multiplex PCR, and the TCRdb table lists in-frame clones only, not all of them. The sample has tens of thousands of clones; roughly 83% are singletons. The material sequenced was PBMCs, taken 28 days after intestinal transplant. The J gene is TRBJ2-5, the V gene TRBV4-1, with no clear D. The J call may be faulty, since TRBJ2-7 better matches the DNA end. The TCR sequence derives from a human patient who received an intestinal transplant, so some T cells may come from the graft donor. The DNA for the CDR3 is TGCGCCAGCAGCCAAGAACTTCACGACTACGAGCAGTACTTC. Translating it yields CASSQELHDYEQYF.